This TCR beta chain was documented in a study of beta chain features in type 1 diabetes. The study reverse transcribed the entire isolated RNA, so it sequenced expressed TCRB transcripts. Libraries were prepared by immunoSEQ multiplex PCR; TCRdb keeps only in-frame clonotypes and omits some of them. Found here are over 600,000 clones, about an eighth of them singletons; the top ten hold more than 0.095%. Study findings and constraints: Type 1 diabetes patients had TCRB CDR3s that were shorter (moderately but significantly so) in all four CD4+ subsets. TCRB rearrangement may or may not be influenced by HLA type; here this remained unresolved.

Looked up from germline, CDR1 is DFQATT and CDR2 is SNEGSKA (reference sequence). The CDR3 spans 10 residues. V was clipped by 1 base and J by 7 bases, with 5 bases between them. With regard to this clone: What it binds is unknown.

Each of the CD4+ naive, central memory, regulatory and stem cell-like memory populations was sorted via CD45RO/CCR7/CD25/CD127/CD95/CD27. Sort purity for all populations was recorded as exceeding 98%. Sequenced sample: naive CD4+ T cells from blood. The V call is TRBV20-1, the J call TRBJ2-7; D is uncertain. The sequence was collected from a man aged 25 to 45 with type 1 diabetes. This chain's CDR3 is CSARAWEQYF. The CDR3 nucleotides read TGCAGTGCTAGAGCGTGGGAGCAGTACTTC.